The subject of this entry is one T cell receptor beta chain. Its antigen is undetermined. Data came from immunoSEQ multiplex PCR; TCRdb stores just in-frame clones and leaves some out. The table lists fewer than 200,000 clones, just over 90% of them singletons. This record comes from a study of T cell responses to AZD1222 COVID-19 vaccine. Study results and limitations: Sampling that yielded the repertoires occurred only after the peak T cell response. Reportedly, nearly half the spike-specific TCRs target unmutated variant regions. Clonal diversity was possibly underestimated, and the donors were mostly white British, with more females.

The ends were cut back, 6 bases at V and 1 base at J, with 8 bases in the middle. CDR3 size: 13 residues. Germline CDR1 LNHDA, CDR2 SQIVND (reference sequence). This specimen was peripheral blood, taken on day 0 of AZD1222 vaccination. The chain uses TRBV19 and TRBJ2-3; D ambiguous. The TCR was taken from an adult in good health. The CDR3 here is CASRRRGTDTQYF. The CDR3 DNA reads as TGTGCCAGTAGGCGTAGGGGCACAGATACGCAGTATTTT.